Many counts were recorded for the clone carrying this T cell receptor (beta chain). What it binds is unknown. There were no patients who had received any treatment before thyroid surgery. This CDR3 is built from 15 residues. Losses at the gene ends were 5 bases for V and 6 bases for J; bases not matched to a gene: 13. The V gene's germline CDR1 is SGHRS and CDR2 YFSETQ. This sample is part of a study of metastatic and nonmetastatic thyroid tumors. Background on the study: Repertoires from blood and tumor or nodule tissue of malignant and benign thyroid patients were compared.

Per the authors' pipeline: It was from CDR3 differences across clinicopathological groups that a distant-metastasis classifier for papillary thyroid cancer was built. From the PCR reads, TCRdb re-called clones with MiXCR. TCRdb assigned the V and J calls; the authors' analysis was not used. The repertoire has 30,000 to 40,000 clones, approximately 20% of them found once; the top ten carry approximately 20%. Study outcomes and limitations: Malignant thyroid tumors reportedly exceeded benign nodules significantly in TCR beta diversity, with the difference appearing in blood and tumor.

This clonotype was obtained from a female donor with papillary thyroid cancer or a benign thyroid nodule (not recorded which). Some clones in this sample may be carry-over from other donors' samples. The rearrangement joins TRBV5-1 to TRBJ1-1, with TRBD1 identical over 7 bases. Sequencing was carried out using blood. CDR3 bases: TGCGCCAGCAGGGGACAGACCTTCGAGGGGTCTGAAGCTTTCTTT. This sequence encodes CASRGQTFEGSEAFF.